These 27 T cell receptor beta chains originate from one sample sequenced in a study of human T cells and chemical hapten exposure. MiXCR, applied by TCRdb to the RACE reads, yields one record per CDR3 protein. The profile shows about 160,000 distinct CDR3 sequences, about a quarter of them singletons. Sample time point: patch test 3, about 24 weeks after DPC sensitization. The treatment was: therapeutic diphenylcyclopropenone sensitization with weekly scalp DPC. The sample here was whole blood, taken in connection with sensitization to the hapten diphenylcyclopropenone (DPC). The receptors were gathered from a woman aged 18-29 years with alopecia areata. Some clones in this sample may be carry-over from other donors' samples.

Only a few counts were recorded for this clonotype. V usage is TRBV13 and J usage is TRBJ1-2, with D uncertain. Trimming shortened V by 1 base and J by 0 bases, and 3 bases separated the two germline ends. The CDR3 spans 13 residues. Germline V gives CDR1 PRHDT, CDR2 FYEKMQ (reference sequence). This chain's CDR3 is CASSLVTNYGYTF. The CDR3 DNA reads as TGTGCCAGCAGCTTAGTCACTAACTATGGCTACACCTTC.

This chain connects TRBV4-2 to TRBJ2-1; 9 bases are shared with TRBD1. The CDR3 spans 16 residues. V lost 5 bases and J lost 6; bases outside the gene matches: 11. In germline, CDR1 is LGHNA, CDR2 YNFKEQ. The CDR3 DNA sequence: TGTGCCAGCAGCAGACCTGGGACAGGGTCCGCCAATGAGCAGTTCTTC. Protein sequence: CASSRPGTGSANEQFF.

The V call is TRBV10-3, the J call TRBJ2-7; no reliable D call. From germline, CDR1 is ENHRY and CDR2 SYGVKD. The CDR3 sequence is 11 residues long. Trimming cost V 4 bases and J 4 bases, with 5 bases left between them. In nucleotides, the CDR3 is TGTGCCATCAGTGTTCGTTACGAGCAGTACTTC. This codes for CAISVRYEQYF.

This chain uses TRBV7-2 with TRBJ2-1, with 10 bases identical to TRBD2. The CDR3 is 15 residues long. Germline lookup yields CDR1 SGHTA and CDR2 FQGNSA. The trim removed 5 bases at V and 3 bases at J, leaving 4 bases unmatched. CDR3 nucleotide sequence: TGTGCCAGCAGCCCTGGGACTAGCGTCTACAATGAGCAGTTCTTC. The encoded protein is CASSPGTSVYNEQFF.

A few counts support this clonotype. The chain couples TRBV27 to TRBJ2-7; unclear D gene. This CDR3 has 13 amino acids. CDR1 MNHEY and CDR2 SMNVEV come from the germline V gene (reference sequence). V lost 2 bases to trimming and J lost 3 bases, with 8 bases between them. CDR3 bases: TGTGCCAGCAGTTTAAACAGCTACTACGAGCAGTACTTC. Amino acids: CASSLNSYYEQYF.

This clonotype has a single count. The chain employs TRBV6-5 and TRBJ2-1, with D perhaps being TRBD1 or TRBD2 (7 bases each). The CDR3 contains 13 residues. Germline CDR1 is MNHEY and CDR2 is SVGAGI. The V end was cut by 8 bases, the J end by 5 bases, with 13 bases between. As DNA, the CDR3 is TGTGCCAGCCAGGGGGGGGGTAACAATGAGCAGTTCTTC. This gives the protein CASQGGGNNEQFF.

In this sample, this clonotype turned up a few times. CDR3: CSVVGQGGTEAFF. Here the CDR3 DNA reads TGCAGCGTTGTCGGACAGGGTGGCACTGAAGCTTTCTTT. This sequence joins TRBV29-1 and TRBJ1-1, with 8 bases lining up with TRBD1. CDR1 is SQVTM and CDR2 is ANQGSEA in the germline V gene. V lost 4 bases and J lost 4; bases outside the gene matches: 5. The CDR3 is made up of 13 amino acids. Full variable domain (outside the CDR3, taken from reference TRBV29-1 and TRBJ1-1): SAVISQKPSRDICQRGTSLTIQCQVDSQVTMMFWYRQQPGQSLTLIATANQGSEATYESGFVIDKFPISRPNLTFSTLTVSNMSPEDSSIYLCSVVGQGGTEAFFGQGTRLTVV.

In its sample, this clonotype was seen once. This may come from a read error, since a much larger clone is one base off. For the CDR3, the DNA is TGTGCCAGCAGCGCGGGACGGGGGGCGGCCGGGGAGCTGTTTTTT. It yields the protein CASSAGRGAAGELFF. The chain carries TRBV9 and TRBJ2-2; D is possibly TRBD2 (7 bases). This CDR3 comprises 15 residues. Germline V gene data show CDR1 as SGDLS and CDR2 as YYNGEE. V dropped 3 bases and J dropped 6 bases, with 15 bases sitting between them.

The rearrangement links TRBV27 to TRBJ2-1; the D gene could be TRBD1 or TRBD2 (5 bases each). Trimming took 3 bases from V and 10 from J, leaving 7 bases between them. This CDR3 has 11 residues. Germline V CDR1 and CDR2: MNHEY, SMNVEV (reference sequence). CDR3 loop: CASSLGEEQFF. The CDR3 DNA follows: TGTGCCAGCAGTTTGGGGGAAGAGCAGTTCTTC.

This clonotype was detected a few times. The J gene is TRBJ2-7, the V gene TRBV13, with 8 nucleotides matching TRBD2. Unmatched junction bases numbered 6, after V lost 0 bases and J lost 2 bases. There are 16 residues in the CDR3. CDR1 and CDR2 from the germline V gene are PRHDT and FYEKMQ (reference sequence). CDR3 in amino acids: CASSLGPGGFTYEQYF. The CDR3 DNA reads as TGTGCCAGCAGCTTAGGCCCGGGGGGGTTCACCTACGAGCAGTACTTC.

The table lists this clonotype with many counts. This chain links TRBV29-1 with TRBJ2-7; TRBD2 agrees at 9 bases. Germline CDR1 and CDR2: SQVTM and ANQGSEA. The V segment lost 5 bases and the J segment 2 bases; nucleotides outside the gene matches: 10. The CDR3 has 15 amino acids. The CDR3 DNA sequence: TGCAGCGTTACATCCTTATTAGCGGGGGCCTACGAGCAGTACTTC. This gives the protein CSVTSLLAGAYEQYF.

This chain connects TRBV9 to TRBJ2-7, with D perhaps being TRBD1 or TRBD2 (5 bases each). Germline values: CDR1 SGDLS, CDR2 YYNGEE. V lost 0 bases and J 5 bases, leaving 12 bases between the germline ends. This CDR3 region has 14 residues. CDR3 sequence reads: CASSVVARDDEQYF. The CDR3 region has the DNA TGTGCCAGCAGCGTAGTTGCCAGGGACGACGAGCAGTACTTC.

V usage is TRBV5-4 and J usage is TRBJ2-1; 8 bases line up with TRBD1. The CDR3 runs to 15 residues. The V gene end was trimmed by 0 bases and the J gene end by 7 bases; junction bases not matched to a gene: 6. The V gene's germline CDR1 is SGHNT and CDR2 YYREEE (reference sequence). The CDR3 DNA reads as TGTGCCAGCAGCTTGGGGACAGGGTATATGAATGAGCAGTTCTTC. This encodes CASSLGTGYMNEQFF.

V and J are TRBV20-1 and TRBJ2-1; tentatively, D is TRBD1 or TRBD2 (5 bases each). The CDR3 covers 17 residues. Deletions cut 3 bases from V and 4 bases from J, with 22 bases between. Germline V gene lookup returns CDR1 DFQATT and CDR2 SNEGSKA (reference sequence). DNA for the CDR3: TGCAGTGCTAGGGCTGTCCGAGCGCCGAGGGGATACAATGAGCAGTTCTTC. Protein: CSARAVRAPRGYNEQFF.

The count of this clonotype is one. The chain joins TRBV11-2 to TRBJ1-2, with D possibly being TRBD1 (6 bases). Germline V gene sequence: CDR1 SGHAT, CDR2 FQNNGV. This CDR3 has 17 residues. Trimming cost V 4 bases and J 8 bases, with 26 bases left between them. CDR3 nucleotides: TGTGCCAGCAGCTCGCAGCCCGGGACACTCCTGAGGATGGGCTACACCTTC. Residues: CASSSQPGTLLRMGYTF.

This clonotype was detected a few times. CDR3 protein: CASSFGTSGTGELFF. CDR3 coding DNA: TGTGCCAGCAGCTTCGGGACTAGCGGGACTGGGGAGCTGTTTTTT. The J gene is TRBJ2-2, the V gene TRBV11-1; 13 bases map to TRBD2. The junction had 3 bases not matched to a gene; V was cut back by 3 bases and J by 8 bases. CDR1 and CDR2 (germline): SGHAT, FQDESV (reference sequence). CDR3 size: 15 residues. Full variable domain (outside the CDR3, taken from reference TRBV11-1 and TRBJ2-2): EAEVAQSPRYKITEKSQAVAFWCDPISGHATLYWYRQILGQGPELLVQFQDESVVDDSQLPKDRFSAERLKGVDSTLKIQPAELGDSAMYLCASSFGTSGTGELFFGEGSRLTVL.

This sequence joins TRBV7-8 and TRBJ2-7, with 7 bases lining up with TRBD2. Losses at the gene ends were 4 bases for V and 6 bases for J; bases not matched to a gene: 24. The CDR3 has 19 amino acids. CDR1 and CDR2 (germline): SGHVS, FQNEAQ. This CDR3 is CASSYRPTASGGTSGEQYF. The DNA for the CDR3 is TGTGCCAGCAGCTACCGTCCGACTGCTAGCGGAGGAACCTCGGGCGAGCAGTACTTC.

The V and J genes are TRBV11-3 and TRBJ2-1; 9 bases are a match to TRBD2. From germline, CDR1 is SGHNT and CDR2 YENEEA. The CDR3 consists of 17 residues. Germline trimming cut 4 bases from V and 3 bases from J; bases unmatched to any gene: 10. This CDR3 reads CASSSGKTSGLYNEQFF. CDR3 sequence (DNA): TGTGCCAGCAGCTCAGGGAAGACTAGCGGACTCTACAATGAGCAGTTCTTC.

This clonotype occurred a few times. CDR3 nucleotides: TGTGCCAGCAGACAGGGGGGGAAAACAACTAATGAAAAACTGTTTTTT. This gives the protein CASRQGGKTTNEKLFF. This chain uses TRBV2 with TRBJ1-4; TRBD1 aligns across 8 bases. Germline V lookup: CDR1 SNHLY, CDR2 FYNNEI. CDR3 size: 16 residues. V shed 6 bases, J shed 0 bases, and the junction held 6 bases outside the gene matches.

This clonotype has a handful of counts. The rearrangement links TRBV9 to TRBJ1-2; TRBD1 aligns across 8 bases. Unmatched junction bases numbered 2, after V lost 4 bases and J lost 3 bases. The CDR3 has 13 amino acids. From germline, CDR1 is SGDLS and CDR2 YYNGEE. As DNA, the CDR3 is TGTGCCAGCAGCCAGGGACAGGACTATGGCTACACCTTC. The encoded protein is CASSQGQDYGYTF. The complete variable domain, with remaining parts taken from reference TRBV9 and TRBJ1-2, reads DSGVTQTPKHLITATGQRVTLRCSPRSGDLSVYWYQQSLDQGLQFLIQYYNGEERAKGNILERFSAQQFPDLHSELNLSSLELGDSALYFCASSQGQDYGYTFGSGTRLTVV.

The gene calls are TRBV7-2 and TRBJ2-7; D unresolved. The ends were cut back, 0 bases at V and 4 bases at J, with 13 bases in the middle. From germline, CDR1 is SGHTA and CDR2 FQGNSA. The CDR3 contains 15 residues. This chain's CDR3 is CASSLAGIRPYEQYF. DNA for the CDR3: TGTGCCAGCAGCTTAGCCGGCATTCGCCCGTACGAGCAGTACTTC.

This clonotype was counted only a few times. This rearrangement joins TRBV21-1 to TRBJ1-4. TRBV21-1 is a recognized pseudogene. The CDR3 is 16 amino acids. The DNA for the CDR3 is TGTGCCAGCAGCAGATCAGCCGCCGCTCTGTGTGAAAAACTGTTTTTT. Amino acids: CASSRSAAALCEKLFF.

This clonotype was observed at least ten times. CDR3 loop: CASSSTPGRGNTIYF. The CDR3 bases are TGCGCCAGCAGCAGTACACCGGGACGCGGAAACACCATATATTTT. The chain is built from TRBV5-1 and TRBJ1-3, with TRBD1 as a possible D gene (5 bases). Between the trimmed V and J ends, which lost 4 bases and 4 bases, there was a span of 15 bases. This CDR3 region has 15 residues. Per germline, CDR1 SGHRS and CDR2 YFSETQ.

This clonotype turned up a few times. The rearrangement joins TRBV6-1 to TRBJ2-7; TRBD2 matches at 7 bases. The CDR3 is 11 residues long. With V trimmed by 10 bases and J by 7 bases, 7 bases remained unmatched. The germline CDR1 and CDR2 sequences are MNHNS and SASEGT. The CDR3 here is CANYGGGEQYF. As DNA, the CDR3 is TGTGCCAACTATGGGGGGGGGGAGCAGTACTTC.

The gene calls are TRBV7-2 and TRBJ1-5, with D possibly TRBD1 on 5 matching bases. Germline CDR1 is SGHTA and CDR2 is FQGNSA. The CDR3 runs 14 residues. Trimming removed 5 bases at V and 4 bases at J, with 12 bases between. The CDR3 sequence: CASSHGTGNQPQHF. The CDR3 DNA reads as TGTGCCAGCAGCCACGGGACGGGGAATCAGCCCCAGCATTTT.

This clonotype was counted at least ten times. J is TRBJ2-1 and V is TRBV7-2; D remains ambiguous. Germline V lookup: CDR1 SGHTA, CDR2 FQGNSA. Trimming removed 5 bases at V and 2 bases at J, with 4 bases between. The CDR3 contains 12 residues. CDR3 amino acids: CASSTTYNEQFF. CDR3 DNA sequence: TGTGCCAGCAGCACAACCTACAATGAGCAGTTCTTC.

This clonotype has only a few counts. J is TRBJ2-5 and V is TRBV5-4; 7 bases align to TRBD1. Looked up from germline, CDR1 is SGHNT and CDR2 is YYREEE (reference sequence). The length of the CDR3 is 14 residues. Trimming at V came to 2 bases and at J to 2 bases, leaving 3 bases not matched to a gene. In DNA form, the CDR3 reads TGTGCCAGCAGCTTCGGGGACAGACAAGAGACCCAGTACTTC. The encoded protein is CASSFGDRQETQYF.